This TCR beta chain was retrieved from a study of identical twins. In its sample, this clonotype was seen a few times. The antigen is unknown. TCRdb analysed the 5' RACE reads with MiXCR anew, one entry per CDR3 protein. This table has around 490,000 distinct CDR3 sequences, around 15% appearing once. CDR1 and CDR2 (germline): SNHLY, FYNNEI. The V end was cut by 5 bases, the J end by 3 bases, with 13 bases between. The CDR3 totals 14 residues. Notes on the study in general: Sequences that were out-of-frame, alpha and twin-shared displayed an excess of low generation probability. Fewer insertions were carried by abundant cord blood beta clonotypes, but none was seen in memory repertoires.

The same specimen was also included in a second study, on yellow fever vaccine responses in identical twins.

The sample consisted of CD4+ T cells sorted from blood. This clonotype was obtained from a woman aged 18-30 years in good health. The rearrangement joins TRBV2 to TRBJ1-1, with a weak D call TRBD1 (6 bases). CDR3 sequence reads: CASSRRGADTEAFF. CDR3 nucleotides: TGTGCCAGCAGTAGAAGGGGGGCGGACACTGAAGCTTTCTTT. Complete variable domain (other parts from reference TRBV2 and TRBJ1-1): EPEVTQTPSHQVTQMGQEVILRCVPISNHLYFYWYRQILGQKVEFLVSFYNNEISEKSEIFDDQFSVERPDGSNFTLKIRSTKLEDSAMYFCASSRRGADTEAFFGQGTRLTVV.